The T cell receptor (beta chain) described here comes from a study of T cells in Graves' hyperthyroidism and ophthalmopathy (dated by TCRdb to the late 2010s). For context, the study as a whole: Peripheral blood was sampled at the time of initial diagnosis, prior to any treatment. Prospective prediction of ophthalmopathy was tested in an independent validation cohort of fewer than 20 hyperthyroidism patients and 17 patients who later progressed to ophthalmopathy. To identify TCR V-J signatures that set the groups apart, the researchers used a discovery cohort of roughly 100 patients, made up of 40 to 45 with Graves' ophthalmopathy and some 58 with stable Graves' hyperthyroidism. After sampling, hyperthyroidism patients received methimazole starting at 30 mg daily, and ophthalmopathy patients received high-dose intravenous methylprednisolone. In over five Graves' hyperthyroidism patients, the study also compared T-cell repertoires from thyroid tissue with T-cell repertoires from blood. The 95 to 100 discovery patients were randomly split 7:3 into training and test sets. The paper describes TCR Vbeta CDR3 sequencing of 135 peripheral blood samples, made up of 43 ophthalmopathy patients, 70 to 75 hyperthyroidism patients and about 17 progressor patients.

This clonotype was detected many times. The target of this receptor is not known. One base away there is no much larger clone; base qualities are not given. The TCR beta CDR3 regions were amplified from RNA transcripts. The TCR CDR3 was subjected to a first round of RT-PCR using the HTBI primer set and the Qiagen OneStep RT-PCR kit. Libraries were constructed in a second round of multiplex PCR, after which size selection and purification were performed. Libraries were sequenced paired-end with 100 bp reads on an Illumina HiSeq2000. The paper's data handling went like this. Raw data were processed with SOAPnuke, discarding reads with adapters, uncalled bases, mean Phred below 15, or no exact constant-primer or identifier match. High-quality paired reads were merged using COPE v1.2.5, and each unique nucleotide sequence was defined as a clonotype. MiTCR v1.1 was used to align clonotypes to the IMGT TRBV, TRBD and TRBJ reference segments. The analysis included only V-J combinations with a frequency above 0.0001, which together covered 98% to 99.2% of the repertoires. The TCS score was defined as the ratio of F50 (clonal expansion) to E x V (chaos), calculated using BLOSUM62-based TCRdist between CDR3 peptides within each V-J. Welch's t-statistics and random forest reduced 500 to 550 V-J features to 10 to 15, which were used in a naive Bayes classifier (R e1071). TCRdb reprocessing: public reads trimmed at Q25 with fastp, clones called with MiXCR, in-frame beta chains kept. Entries that share a CDR3 protein sequence are merged under the most common genes and DNA. What appears here as the V and J calls and clone size reflects TCRdb's work, not the paper's. Here the sample has roughly 290,000 distinct CDR3 sequences; 10% to 15% occur a single time. 7.8% of the sample belongs to the ten largest clones.

Inclusive of the bounding cysteine and phenylalanine, the CDR3 is 16 residues long. Only the CDR3 portion is preserved as DNA: 48 bases, with reading frame beginning at the first base. A distance of 21 bases separates the germline ends of V and J, which lose 5 bases and 5 bases respectively. The germline V gene encodes CDR1 SEHNR and CDR2 FQNEAQ (reference sequence). What the research found in general, with its limitations: Sample size was not statistically predetermined, and blinding of investigators to group allocation was not performed. In validation, the model predicted progression to ophthalmopathy a median of 6.5 months before onset, with about 70% sensitivity and more than 72% specificity. Most expanded thyroid clonotypes (frequency above 0.001) were also found in blood, which suggests that blood repertoires may mirror thyroid immune responses. Ophthalmopathy was separated from stable hyperthyroidism by a 13 V-J signature model, with roughly 88% sensitivity and just over 81% specificity obtained in cross-validation and 80%/75% obtained in testing.

Hyperthyroidism patients were newly diagnosed, with disease duration under 2 months, and aged 18 to 65 years. Any patient with an uncontrolled infection, another autoimmune disease, pregnancy or lactation was excluded. Diagnoses were based on clinical symptoms, serum thyroxine and TRAb, thyroid ultrasound and orbital computed tomography. Blood from progressor patients was collected at the time of first diagnosis with hyperthyroidism, before any ophthalmopathy symptoms had appeared. Ficoll-Paque density gradient centrifugation was used to isolate PBMCs from around 10 ml of fresh peripheral blood. Progressor patients were first diagnosed with Graves' hyperthyroidism and then developed ophthalmopathy during follow-up. Total RNA was extracted using Trizol reagent, and RNA quality was assessed on an Agilent 2100 Bioanalyzer.

The receptor comes from a woman aged 25 to 45 with Graves' hyperthyroidism that later progressed to Graves' ophthalmopathy. The sequenced sample consisted of blood. This chain is built from TRBV7-9 and TRBJ2-5, with no reliable assignment of the D segment. The nucleotide sequence is TGTGCCAGCAGCCCGCCGCCGGGCGGCCCAAGGGAGACCCAGTACTTC. Its coded protein is CASSPPPGGPRETQYF.